The rows below give T cell receptor beta chains drawn from one sample of a study of T cells in Graves' hyperthyroidism and ophthalmopathy. From the multiplex PCR reads, TCRdb called clonotypes with MiXCR, one entry per CDR3 protein. The sample has some 500,000 distinct CDR3 sequences; 16% are singletons. Sequenced input: blood. All receptors come from a woman in her twenties or thirties with Graves' ophthalmopathy. Each CDR3 is given with its conserved first and last residue. Each record gives: D gene, clone size, J gene, V gene, CDR3 DNA, CDR3 protein. D genes are given only for firm matches. Some rows mark clone size as missing; the rest say once, few, many or name a class of expanded clone.

- - TRBJ2-1 TRBV30 TGTGCCTGGAGCCCTAAGCGGAACAATGAGCAGTTCTTC CAWSPKRNNEQFF
- - TRBJ2-2 TRBV24-1 TGTGCCACCAGTGACAAGGACAGGAACACCGGGGAGCTGTTTTTT CATSDKDRNTGELFF
- - TRBJ1-4 TRBV20-1 TGCAGTGCTAAAGGGCCGCCAGATAATGAAAAACTGTTTTTT CSAKGPPDNEKLFF
- once TRBJ2-7 TRBV19 TGTGCCAGTAGTATTCCGTACAACGAGCAGTACTTC CASSIPYNEQYF
- - TRBJ2-3 TRBV20-1 TGCAGTGACACACGGGTGGGCACAGATACGCAGTATTTT CSDTRVGTDTQYF
TRBD2 many TRBJ2-7 TRBV28 TGTGCCAGCAGTTTTAGTGGTCCTAGCGGGAGGCGCGAGCAGTACTTC CASSFSGPSGRREQYF
- - TRBJ2-7 TRBV27 TGTGCCAGCAGTTTTGCAGGGAGGTACGAGCAGTACTTC CASSFAGRYEQYF
- many TRBJ2-7 TRBV2 TGTGCCAGCAGTGGGGGGACCTACGAGCAGTACTTC CASSGGTYEQYF
TRBD2 many TRBJ2-7 TRBV3-1 TGTGCCAGCAGCCAAGAGGTACTAGCGGGAACGCACTACGAGCAGTACTTC CASSQEVLAGTHYEQYF
- many TRBJ2-5 TRBV12-3/TRBV12-4 TGTGCCAGCAGGACCGGGGCCATCCAAGAGACCCAGTACTTC CASRTGAIQETQYF
- - TRBJ1-5 TRBV20-1 TGCAGTGCTAGAGATGCCGTAGAGCAGCCCCAGCATTTT CSARDAVEQPQHF
- few TRBJ1-4 TRBV20-1 TGCAGTGCTAGAGTCTTTGGGGATATAGAGGAAAAACTGTTTTTT CSARVFGDIEEKLFF
TRBD1 - TRBJ1-2 TRBV10-3 TGTGCCATCAGGGTACAGGGGACGACCTATGGCTACACCTTC CAIRVQGTTYGYTF
- few TRBJ1-1 TRBV15 TGTGCCACCAGCAGAGATCCGGGACTTGAAGCTTTCTTT CATSRDPGLEAFF
TRBD2 - TRBJ2-7 TRBV20-1 TGCAGTGCTAGATCGGGAGGGACCTACGAGCAGTACTTC CSARSGGTYEQYF
- few TRBJ1-6 TRBV4-1 TGCGCCAGCAGCCAAGAATTGCGGTCGAGCTCCTATAATTCACCCCTCCACTTT CASSQELRSSSYNSPLHF
TRBD2 many TRBJ2-1 TRBV4-1 TGCGCCAGCAGCCAAGAGGCTAGCGGGAGCTATGAGCAGTTCTTC CASSQEASGSYEQFF
- many TRBJ2-2 TRBV20-1 TGCAGTGCTAGAGATCTTTCCCAGTACGCCCACACCGGGGAGCTGTTTTTT CSARDLSQYAHTGELFF
TRBD2 many TRBJ2-2 TRBV11-3 TGTGCCAGCAGCTTAGTACCTAGCGGGAACACCGGGGAGCTGTTTTTT CASSLVPSGNTGELFF
- few TRBJ2-3 TRBV9 TGTGCCAGCAGCGTAGGATCCAGGGCGCAGTATTTT CASSVGSRAQYF
- - TRBJ1-2 TRBV24-1 TGTGCCACCATGAGCAGGGAGGGAGATGGCTACACCTTC CATMSREGDGYTF
TRBD1 few TRBJ1-4 TRBV11-2 TGTGCCAGCAGCTCAGAGGGACAGGGCATACTGTTTTTT CASSSEGQGILFF
TRBD1 few TRBJ2-1 TRBV19 TGTGCCAGTAGTATTTCGTGGACAGGGTCGCATGAGCAGTTCTTC CASSISWTGSHEQFF
- many TRBJ2-7 TRBV20-1 TGCAGTGCTCCCAGGGACTCAGCCTACGAGCAGTACTTC CSAPRDSAYEQYF
TRBD1 many TRBJ2-5 TRBV20-1 TGCAGTGCTAGACCAGACAGGGGGCGACGAGAGACCCAGTACTTC CSARPDRGRRETQYF
TRBD1 many TRBJ2-6 TRBV28 TGTGCCAGCAGCCCAGGGGGAGACTCTGGGGCCAACGTCCTGACTTTC CASSPGGDSGANVLTF
- once TRBJ2-3 TRBV19 TGTGCCGGTAGTATGGAGGGACCTAGCACAGATACGCAGTATTTT CAGSMEGPSTDTQYF
- - TRBJ2-5 TRBV3-1 TGTGCCAGCAGCCCCCCCGGGACCGCTGTAGAGACCCAGTACTTC CASSPPGTAVETQYF
- many TRBJ1-2 TRBV12-3/TRBV12-4 TGTGCCAGCAGTTTTCGAACTAACTATGGCTACACCTTC CASSFRTNYGYTF
- - TRBJ2-3 TRBV4-2 TGTGCCAGCAGCCAAGATCGGAGAGACTCTTGGACGGGGTCCGATACGCAGTATTTT CASSQDRRDSWTGSDTQYF
- many TRBJ2-5 TRBV20-1 TGCAGTGCTTTTGAGCACCAAGAGACCCAGTACTTC CSAFEHQETQYF
- once TRBJ2-5 TRBV6-1 TGTGCCAGCAGTGAGCTGGAGGAGACCCAGTACTTC CASSELEETQYF
- - TRBJ2-3 TRBV10-3 TGTGCCATACAAGGTGGGGGGGCGTTAACAGATACGCAGTATTTT CAIQGGGALTDTQYF
- - TRBJ2-5 TRBV15 TGTGCCACCAGCAGAGGAGTCAAGGCGTGGGGACACCAGTACTTC CATSRGVKAWGHQYF
TRBD2 few TRBJ2-5 TRBV6-2/TRBV6-3 TGTGCCAGCAGTTCGCTAGCGGGAGAAATGGTAGAGACCCAGTACTTC CASSSLAGEMVETQYF
TRBD1 many TRBJ1-2 TRBV6-1 TGTGCCAGCAGCCGGGACAGCTCCTATGGCTACACCTTC CASSRDSSYGYTF
- - TRBJ1-1 TRBV6-1 TGTGCCAGCGGATTGGCACAGACCGGACTGGACACTGAAGCTTTCTTT CASGLAQTGLDTEAFF
- - TRBJ1-1 TRBV14 TGTGCCAGCAGCCAAGTATGGGACACCGGGAACACTGAAGCTTTCTTT CASSQVWDTGNTEAFF
- - TRBJ2-7 TRBV7-9 TGTGCCAGCGGCTCCCTCCTACCCCACGAGCAGTACTTC CASGSLLPHEQYF
- many TRBJ1-6 TRBV27 TGTGCCAGCAGTACCTACAGGGTTGATAATTCACCCCTCCACTTT CASSTYRVDNSPLHF
TRBD2 few TRBJ2-2 TRBV10-3 TGTGCCATCATGGGACTAGCGGGAGGGCCGAGCACCGGGGAGCTGTTTTTT CAIMGLAGGPSTGELFF
- - TRBJ1-2 TRBV7-2 TGTGCCAGCAGCCCCCCCGGACGGGTCTATGGCTACACCTTC CASSPPGRVYGYTF
- many TRBJ2-5 TRBV12-3/TRBV12-4 TGTGCCAGCAGTTTAGGGACGGGGGAGACCCAGTACTTC CASSLGTGETQYF
TRBD2 once TRBJ2-7 TRBV10-3 TGTGCCAGCAGTTATAGGGCGGGAGGGTTTATGGAAGAGCAGTACTTC CASSYRAGGFMEEQYF
- - TRBJ2-1 TRBV6-5 TGTGCCAGCAGTTCCAGACGGTCCACGTTCCTCTTC CASSSRRSTFLF
- many TRBJ2-7 TRBV20-1 TGCAGTGCTAGAGACTACCTCTACGAGCAGTACTTC CSARDYLYEQYF
TRBD2 few TRBJ2-7 TRBV7-2 TGTGCCAGCAGCTTGCCGACTAGCGGGAGGGCCGAGCAGTACTTC CASSLPTSGRAEQYF
TRBD2 - TRBJ2-1 TRBV5-1 TGCGCCAGCAGCTTGACGGCGGGAGGGCCCTACAATGAGCAGTTCTTC CASSLTAGGPYNEQFF
- many TRBJ1-1 TRBV30 TGTGCCTGGATTGAGACAGTAGAAGCTTTCTTT CAWIETVEAFF
- - TRBJ2-3 TRBV10-2 TGCTCCAGCAGCAGGCAGACCGATAGCACAGATACGCAGTATTTT CSSSRQTDSTDTQYF
TRBD1 once TRBJ1-4 TRBV24-1 TGTGCCACCAGTGATACAGGGGGGAAAAATGAAAAACTGTTTTTT CATSDTGGKNEKLFF
- few TRBJ2-1 TRBV30 TGTGCCTGGAGTCCGGACCCACACAATGAGCAGTTCTTC CAWSPDPHNEQFF
TRBD2 few TRBJ2-3 TRBV10-3 TGTGCCATCAGTGATCCGACTAGCGGGGGCACAGATACGCAGTATTTT CAISDPTSGGTDTQYF
- - TRBJ2-7 TRBV6-1 TGTGCCAGCGCCAGGGGGGTCTCAGGGTACGAGCAGTACTTC CASARGVSGYEQYF
TRBD1 few TRBJ1-3 TRBV3-1 TGTGCCAGCAGGACAGGGATAGATGGAAACACCATATATTTT CASRTGIDGNTIYF
TRBD2 many TRBJ2-1 TRBV4-2 TGTGCCAGCAGCCAACCTAGCGGGAGCAATGAGCAGTTCTTC CASSQPSGSNEQFF
- few TRBJ2-7 TRBV30 TGTGCCTGGATGAGTCCGGAGACCCAGTTAGCCTACGAGCAGTACTTC CAWMSPETQLAYEQYF
TRBD2 - TRBJ2-3 TRBV12-3/TRBV12-4 TGTGCCAGCAGTTTTAGGGCTAGCGGGAGGAGCACAGATACGCAGTATTTT CASSFRASGRSTDTQYF
- many TRBJ2-7 TRBV14 TGTGCCAGCAGCCAATGGGGTGGCCACGAGCAGTACTTC CASSQWGGHEQYF